This is a list of T cell receptor beta chains from one sample in a study of blood T cell repertoires in COVID-19. Generated by immunoSEQ multiplex PCR, the TCRdb table keeps only in-frame clones and is missing some. The data hold around 68,000 clones, with 82% observed a single time. The sequenced sample consisted of peripheral blood. The receptors here all came from an elderly man with active COVID-19. CDR3s include the opening cysteine and the closing phenylalanine or tryptophan. D genes are given only for firm matches. Only part of the rows carry a size: once, few, many, or a class if the clone is expanded.

size: once
J: TRBJ2-2
D: -
V: TRBV5-4
CDR3: CASSRDWNTGELFF
DNA: TGTGCCAGCAGCCGGGACTGGAACACCGGGGAGCTGTTTTTT

size: -
J: TRBJ1-2
D: TRBD1
V: TRBV6-5
CDR3: CASSGTGTVYGYTF
DNA: TGTGCCAGCAGCGGGACCGGGACAGTCTATGGCTACACCTTC

size: -
J: TRBJ2-7
D: -
V: TRBV5-4
CDR3: CASSLGEAGEQYF
DNA: TGTGCCAGCAGCCTGGGGGAGGCGGGGGAGCAGTACTTC

size: -
J: TRBJ2-1
D: TRBD1
V: TRBV6-5
CDR3: CASNRGNEQFF
DNA: TGTGCCAGCAACAGGGGCAATGAGCAGTTCTTC

size: once
J: TRBJ1-5
D: -
V: TRBV27
CDR3: CASSPFPQGIGNQPQHF
DNA: TGTGCCAGCAGTCCCTTCCCCCAGGGAATCGGCAATCAGCCCCAGCATTTT

size: few
J: TRBJ2-7
D: -
V: TRBV6-2/TRBV6-3
CDR3: CASSYWRSHSYEQYF
DNA: TGTGCCAGCAGTTACTGGCGGTCACACTCCTACGAGCAGTACTTC

size: -
J: TRBJ1-3
D: -
V: TRBV6-2/TRBV6-3
CDR3: CASSYPRQIRNYSGNTIYF
DNA: TGTGCCAGCAGTTACCCCCGACAGATTCGTAACTACTCTGGAAACACCATATATTTT

size: -
J: TRBJ2-7
D: TRBD1
V: TRBV15
CDR3: CATRGDRGYEQYF
DNA: TGTGCCACCAGAGGGGACAGGGGGTACGAGCAGTACTTC

size: -
J: TRBJ2-5
D: TRBD1
V: TRBV7-8
CDR3: CASSPPQGEETQYF
DNA: TGTGCCAGCAGCCCACCACAGGGGGAAGAGACCCAGTACTTC

size: -
J: TRBJ2-3
D: TRBD2
V: TRBV14
CDR3: CASSQVGRTDTQYF
DNA: TGTGCCAGCAGCCAAGTCGGGAGGACAGATACGCAGTATTTT

size: -
J: TRBJ2-3
D: TRBD2
V: TRBV27
CDR3: CASRGGFGLDTQYF
DNA: TGTGCCAGCAGGGGGGGGTTTGGATTGGATACGCAGTATTTT

size: -
J: TRBJ1-5
D: -
V: TRBV10-1
CDR3: CASNITKNHQPQHF
DNA: TGCGCCAGCAACATTACAAAGAACCATCAGCCCCAGCATTTT

size: -
J: TRBJ1-5
D: TRBD1
V: TRBV2
CDR3: CASNRGQGRRQPQHF
DNA: TGTGCCAGCAATCGAGGACAGGGGAGAAGGCAGCCCCAGCATTTT

size: -
J: TRBJ2-1
D: TRBD2
V: TRBV19
CDR3: CASRTGTSGYNEQFF
DNA: TGTGCCAGTAGAACCGGGACTAGCGGCTACAATGAGCAGTTCTTC

size: -
J: TRBJ2-5
D: TRBD2
V: TRBV28
CDR3: CASSSDLAGSQETQYF
DNA: TGTGCCAGCAGTTCCGACTTAGCGGGCAGCCAAGAGACCCAGTACTTC

size: -
J: TRBJ1-3
D: -
V: TRBV7-9
CDR3: CASSLIAWGQGNTIYF
DNA: TGTGCCAGCAGCTTAATAGCATGGGGGCAAGGAAACACCATATATTTT

size: many
J: TRBJ2-7
D: -
V: TRBV5-1
CDR3: CASSLYSWGLTGSYEQYF
DNA: TGCGCCAGCAGCTTGTATTCTTGGGGACTCACTGGCTCCTACGAGCAGTACTTC

size: -
J: TRBJ2-1
D: TRBD2
V: TRBV19
CDR3: CASTPTGGIYEQFF
DNA: TGTGCCAGTACCCCTACGGGGGGGATTTATGAGCAGTTCTTC

size: -
J: TRBJ2-1
D: -
V: TRBV5-4
CDR3: CASSSRITEEQFF
DNA: TGTGCCAGCAGCTCCCGGATCACGGAGGAGCAGTTCTTC

size: -
J: TRBJ2-5
D: TRBD1
V: TRBV7-2
CDR3: CASSQGELETQYF
DNA: TGTGCCAGCAGCCAGGGGGAGCTCGAGACCCAGTACTTC

size: once
J: TRBJ2-4
D: -
V: TRBV5-6
CDR3: CASSLSREGSIQYF
DNA: TGTGCCAGCAGCTTGTCCAGAGAAGGGAGCATTCAGTACTTC

size: once
J: TRBJ1-4
D: -
V: TRBV28
CDR3: CASASGTTNEKLFF
DNA: TGTGCCAGTGCCTCAGGGACAACTAATGAAAAACTGTTTTTT

size: -
J: TRBJ2-5
D: -
V: TRBV5-1
CDR3: CASSFGGRGETQYF
DNA: TGCGCCAGCAGCTTCGGAGGCAGGGGAGAGACCCAGTACTTC

size: once
J: TRBJ1-2
D: TRBD1
V: TRBV7-9
CDR3: CASVSTGGYYGYTF
DNA: TGTGCCAGCGTATCGACAGGGGGTTACTATGGCTACACCTTC

size: few
J: TRBJ2-1
D: TRBD2
V: TRBV4-3
CDR3: CASSPGGKPGYPYNEQFF
DNA: TGCGCCAGCAGCCCGGGGGGAAAACCTGGATACCCATACAATGAGCAGTTCTTC

size: -
J: TRBJ1-5
D: -
V: TRBV10-3
CDR3: CAISRDAGNQPQHF
DNA: TGTGCCATCAGTCGGGACGCGGGGAATCAGCCCCAGCATTTT

size: -
J: TRBJ2-7
D: -
V: TRBV6-6
CDR3: CASSYGRGNYEQYF
DNA: TGTGCCAGCAGTTATGGAAGGGGAAACTACGAGCAGTACTTC

size: -
J: TRBJ2-1
D: -
V: TRBV11-1
CDR3: CASSSTGREKNEQFF
DNA: TGTGCCAGCAGTTCCACTGGGCGGGAAAAAAATGAGCAGTTCTTC

size: -
J: TRBJ2-2
D: TRBD1
V: TRBV28
CDR3: CASSPPGQGFRELFF
DNA: TGTGCCAGCAGCCCCCCGGGACAGGGGTTCCGGGAGCTGTTTTTT

size: -
J: TRBJ2-3
D: TRBD2
V: TRBV2
CDR3: CASRILQLAGGSTDTQYF
DNA: TGTGCCAGCAGAATTCTCCAATTAGCGGGGGGGAGCACAGATACGCAGTATTTT

size: -
J: TRBJ1-4
D: -
V: TRBV19
CDR3: CASRRTPGATNEKLFF
DNA: TGTGCCAGTAGACGGACACCGGGTGCAACTAATGAAAAACTGTTTTTT

size: -
J: TRBJ2-7
D: TRBD2
V: TRBV2
CDR3: CASRGTSAGGEQYF
DNA: TGTGCCAGCAGGGGGACTAGCGCCGGCGGCGAGCAGTACTTC

size: -
J: TRBJ2-2
D: -
V: TRBV27
CDR3: CASTSTFSGLVTGELFF
DNA: TGTGCCAGCACCTCGACTTTTTCGGGTTTGGTCACCGGGGAGCTGTTTTTT

size: few
J: TRBJ1-6
D: TRBD1
V: TRBV30
CDR3: CAWSSGSTGPYNSPLHF
DNA: TGTGCCTGGAGTAGTGGGTCGACAGGGCCGTATAATTCACCCCTCCACTTT

size: -
J: TRBJ2-1
D: TRBD2
V: TRBV5-6
CDR3: CASSLVLAGGLSYNEQFF
DNA: TGTGCCAGCAGCTTGGTACTAGCGGGGGGCTTGTCCTACAATGAGCAGTTCTTC

size: -
J: TRBJ2-1
D: TRBD2
V: TRBV9
CDR3: CASSPLAGGLNEQFF
DNA: TGTGCCAGCAGCCCGCTAGCGGGGGGGCTCAATGAGCAGTTCTTC

size: -
J: TRBJ1-3
D: TRBD1
V: TRBV30
CDR3: CAWGTGTNTIYF
DNA: TGTGCCTGGGGGACAGGGACCAACACCATATATTTT

size: -
J: TRBJ2-3
D: TRBD2
V: TRBV7-2
CDR3: CASSSGLAGGGTQYF
DNA: TGTGCCAGCAGTTCAGGACTAGCGGGAGGTGGTACGCAGTATTTT

size: -
J: TRBJ2-5
D: -
V: TRBV7-2
CDR3: CASSFSEETQYF
DNA: TGTGCCAGCAGCTTCTCGGAAGAGACCCAGTACTTC

size: -
J: TRBJ2-7
D: -
V: TRBV28
CDR3: CASSLDHGAYEQYF
DNA: TGTGCCAGCAGTTTGGACCACGGGGCCTACGAGCAGTACTTC

size: -
J: TRBJ1-5
D: -
V: TRBV7-8
CDR3: CASSLSRSENQPQHF
DNA: TGTGCCAGCAGCTTAAGCCGCTCTGAGAATCAGCCCCAGCATTTT

size: -
J: TRBJ2-7
D: TRBD2
V: TRBV5-1
CDR3: CASSAGTSGYEQYF
DNA: TGCGCCAGCAGCGCCGGGACTAGCGGTTACGAGCAGTACTTC

size: many
J: TRBJ2-7
D: -
V: TRBV12-3/TRBV12-4
CDR3: CASSFISAYEQYF
DNA: TGTGCCAGCAGTTTTATATCCGCCTACGAGCAGTACTTC

size: -
J: TRBJ2-2
D: TRBD2
V: TRBV7-2
CDR3: CASSLLTSGGSGELFF
DNA: TGTGCCAGCAGCTTATTGACTAGCGGGGGGTCCGGGGAGCTGTTTTTT

size: -
J: TRBJ2-4
D: TRBD2
V: TRBV4-1
CDR3: CASSQESAGGKNIQYF
DNA: TGCGCCAGCAGCCAAGAGTCAGCGGGGGGGAAAAACATTCAGTACTTC

size: -
J: TRBJ1-1
D: -
V: TRBV29-1
CDR3: CSVDRGEFQAFF
DNA: TGCAGCGTTGACAGGGGCGAGTTCCAAGCTTTCTTT